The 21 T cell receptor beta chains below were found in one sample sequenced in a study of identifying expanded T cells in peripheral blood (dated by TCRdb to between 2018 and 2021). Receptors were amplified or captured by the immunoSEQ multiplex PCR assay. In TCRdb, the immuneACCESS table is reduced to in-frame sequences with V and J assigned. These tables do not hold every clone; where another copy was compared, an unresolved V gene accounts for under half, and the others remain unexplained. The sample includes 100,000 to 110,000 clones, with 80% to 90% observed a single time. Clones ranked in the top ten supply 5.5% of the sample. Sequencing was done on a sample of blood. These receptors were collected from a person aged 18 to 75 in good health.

The CDR3, as DNA: TGTGCCAGCAGTTTATCAAAGGGGGCTTATGGCTACACCTTC. This translates into CASSLSKGAYGYTF. V gene TRBV27 combines with J gene TRBJ1-2; 7 bases map to TRBD1. The CDR3 extends over 14 amino acids. With 0 bases clipped from V and 5 bases from J, the junction kept 3 bases outside the gene matches. Looked up from germline, CDR1 is MNHEY and CDR2 is SMNVEV (reference sequence).

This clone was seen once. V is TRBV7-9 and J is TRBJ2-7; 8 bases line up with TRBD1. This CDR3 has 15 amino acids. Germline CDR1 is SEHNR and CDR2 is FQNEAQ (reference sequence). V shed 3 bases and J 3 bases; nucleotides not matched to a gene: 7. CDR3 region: CASSLWGTGGYEQYF. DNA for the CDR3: TGTGCCAGCAGCTTGTGGGGGACAGGTGGCTACGAGCAGTACTTC.

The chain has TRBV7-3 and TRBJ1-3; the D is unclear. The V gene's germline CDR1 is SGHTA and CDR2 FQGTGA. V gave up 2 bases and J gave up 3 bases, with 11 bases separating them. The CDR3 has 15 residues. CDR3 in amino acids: CASSLDGNNGNTIYF. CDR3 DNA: TGTGCCAGCAGCTTAGATGGGAATAATGGAAACACCATATATTTT.

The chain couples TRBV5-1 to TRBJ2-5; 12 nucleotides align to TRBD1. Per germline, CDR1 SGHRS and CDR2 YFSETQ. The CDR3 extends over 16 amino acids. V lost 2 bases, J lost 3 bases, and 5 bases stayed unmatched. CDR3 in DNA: TGCGCCAGCAGCTTCCGGGACAGGGGGCGCGAAGAGACCCAGTACTTC. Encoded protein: CASSFRDRGREETQYF.

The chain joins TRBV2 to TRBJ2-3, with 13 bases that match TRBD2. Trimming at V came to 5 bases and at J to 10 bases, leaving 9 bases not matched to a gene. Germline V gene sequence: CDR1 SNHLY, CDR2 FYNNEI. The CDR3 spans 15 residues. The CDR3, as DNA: TGTGCCAGCAGTCCGGGACTAGCGGGACCCTATCCGCAGTATTTT. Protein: CASSPGLAGPYPQYF.

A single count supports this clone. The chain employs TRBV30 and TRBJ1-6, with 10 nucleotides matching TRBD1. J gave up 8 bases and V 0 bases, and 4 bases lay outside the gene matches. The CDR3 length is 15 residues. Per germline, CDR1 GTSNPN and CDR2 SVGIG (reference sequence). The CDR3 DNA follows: TGTGCCTGGAGTGTCTTGACAGGGGGCGATTCACCCCTCCACTTT. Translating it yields CAWSVLTGGDSPLHF.

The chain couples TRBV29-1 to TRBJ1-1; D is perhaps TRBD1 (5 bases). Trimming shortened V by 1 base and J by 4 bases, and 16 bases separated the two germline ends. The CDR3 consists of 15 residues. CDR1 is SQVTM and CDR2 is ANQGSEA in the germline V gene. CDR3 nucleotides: TGCAGCGTTGAAGGGGGTCTCACGAGGGGCACTGAAGCTTTCTTT. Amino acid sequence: CSVEGGLTRGTEAFF. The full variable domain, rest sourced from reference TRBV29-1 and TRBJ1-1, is SAVISQKPSRDICQRGTSLTIQCQVDSQVTMMFWYRQQPGQSLTLIATANQGSEATYESGFVIDKFPISRPNLTFSTLTVSNMSPEDSSIYLCSVEGGLTRGTEAFFGQGTRLTVV.

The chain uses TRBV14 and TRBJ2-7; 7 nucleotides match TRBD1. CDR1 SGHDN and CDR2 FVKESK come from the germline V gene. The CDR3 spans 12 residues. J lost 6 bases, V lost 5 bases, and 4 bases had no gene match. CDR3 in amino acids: CASSRQGFEQYF. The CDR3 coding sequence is TGTGCCAGCAGCAGACAGGGATTCGAGCAGTACTTC.

The CDR3 sequence is CASSAINQPQHF. In nucleotides, the CDR3 is TGTGCCAGCAGTGCCATAAATCAGCCCCAGCATTTT. The V and J genes are TRBV28 and TRBJ1-5; D not certain. With 5 bases removed from V and 4 bases from J, the gap between germline ends came to 6 bases. Germline V gene lookup returns CDR1 MDHEN and CDR2 SYDVKM. This CDR3 region has 12 residues.

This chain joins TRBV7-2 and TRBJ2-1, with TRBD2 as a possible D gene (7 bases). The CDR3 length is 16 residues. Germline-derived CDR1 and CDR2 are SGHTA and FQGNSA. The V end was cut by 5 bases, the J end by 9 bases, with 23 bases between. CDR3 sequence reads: CASSHHRGALPTEQFF. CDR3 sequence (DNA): TGTGCCAGCAGCCATCACCGGGGGGCCCTTCCCACTGAGCAGTTCTTC.

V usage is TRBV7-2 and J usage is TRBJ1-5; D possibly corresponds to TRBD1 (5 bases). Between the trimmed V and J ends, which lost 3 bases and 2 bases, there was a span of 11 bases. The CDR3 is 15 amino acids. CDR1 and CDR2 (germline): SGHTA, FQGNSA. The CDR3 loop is CASSFKGMGNQPQHF. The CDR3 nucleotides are TGTGCCAGCAGCTTTAAGGGGATGGGCAATCAGCCCCAGCATTTT.

The CDR3 region has the DNA TGCGCCAGCAAGGGAACAGGGTGGACCGGGGAGCTGTTTTTT. It codes for CASKGTGWTGELFF. The chain has TRBV5-1 and TRBJ2-2; tentative D call: TRBD1 (6 bases). There are 14 residues in the CDR3. Germline lookup yields CDR1 SGHRS and CDR2 YFSETQ. Trimming took off 6 bases at V and 5 bases at J, with 14 bases between the two ends.

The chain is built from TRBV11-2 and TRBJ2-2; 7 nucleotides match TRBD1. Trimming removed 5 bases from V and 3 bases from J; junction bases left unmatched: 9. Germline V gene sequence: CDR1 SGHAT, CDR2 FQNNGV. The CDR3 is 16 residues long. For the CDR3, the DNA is TGTGCCAGCAGCCACCGGGGACAGATATACACCGGGGAGCTGTTTTTT. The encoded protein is CASSHRGQIYTGELFF.

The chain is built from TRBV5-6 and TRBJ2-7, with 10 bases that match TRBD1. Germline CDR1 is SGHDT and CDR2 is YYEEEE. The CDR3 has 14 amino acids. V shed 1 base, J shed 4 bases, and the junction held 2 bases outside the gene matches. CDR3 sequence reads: CASSLWDRGYEQYF. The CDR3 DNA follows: TGTGCCAGCAGCTTGTGGGACAGGGGTTACGAGCAGTACTTC.

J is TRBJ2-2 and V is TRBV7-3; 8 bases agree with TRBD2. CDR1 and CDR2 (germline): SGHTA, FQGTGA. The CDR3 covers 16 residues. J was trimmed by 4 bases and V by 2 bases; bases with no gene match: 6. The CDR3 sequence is CASSLGGLGSTGELFF. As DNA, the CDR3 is TGTGCCAGCAGCTTAGGGGGACTAGGGAGCACCGGGGAGCTGTTTTTT.

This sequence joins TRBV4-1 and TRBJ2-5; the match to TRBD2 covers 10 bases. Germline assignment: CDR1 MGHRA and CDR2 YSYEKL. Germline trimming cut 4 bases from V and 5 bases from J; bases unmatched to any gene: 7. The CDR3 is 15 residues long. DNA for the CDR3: TGCGCCAGCAGCCCCGGGACTAGCGATTTTGAGACCCAGTACTTC. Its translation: CASSPGTSDFETQYF.

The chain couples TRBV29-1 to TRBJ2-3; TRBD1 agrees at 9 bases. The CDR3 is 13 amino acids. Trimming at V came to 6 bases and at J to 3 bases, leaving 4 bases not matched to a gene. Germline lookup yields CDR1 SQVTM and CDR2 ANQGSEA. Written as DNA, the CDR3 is TGCAGCGTATGGACAGGGGCGACAGATACGCAGTATTTT. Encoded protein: CSVWTGATDTQYF.

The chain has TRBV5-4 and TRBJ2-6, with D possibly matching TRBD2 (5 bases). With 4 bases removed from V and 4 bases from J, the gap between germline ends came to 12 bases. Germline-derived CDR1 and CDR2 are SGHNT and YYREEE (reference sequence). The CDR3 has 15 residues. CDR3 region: CASSRREGGANVLTF. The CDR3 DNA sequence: TGTGCCAGCAGCCGACGGGAAGGAGGGGCCAACGTCCTGACTTTC.

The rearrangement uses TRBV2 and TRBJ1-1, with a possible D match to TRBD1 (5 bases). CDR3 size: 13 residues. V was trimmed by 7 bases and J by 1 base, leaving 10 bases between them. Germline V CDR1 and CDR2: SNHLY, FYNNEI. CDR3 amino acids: CASTEGPNTEAFF. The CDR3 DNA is TGTGCCAGCACCGAGGGGCCGAACACTGAAGCTTTCTTT.

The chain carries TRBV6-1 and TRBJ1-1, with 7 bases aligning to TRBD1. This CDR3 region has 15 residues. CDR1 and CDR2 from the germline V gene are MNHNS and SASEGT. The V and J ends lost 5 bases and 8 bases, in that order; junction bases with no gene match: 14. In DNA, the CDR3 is TGTGCCAGCAGTCGGCAGGGGGGACAATCTGCCGAAGCTTTCTTT. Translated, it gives CASSRQGGQSAEAFF.

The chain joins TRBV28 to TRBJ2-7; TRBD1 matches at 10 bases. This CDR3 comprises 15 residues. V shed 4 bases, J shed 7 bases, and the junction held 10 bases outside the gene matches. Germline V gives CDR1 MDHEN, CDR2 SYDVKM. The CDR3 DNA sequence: TGTGCCAGCAGTTCGGGGACAGGGGTTTACGAAGAGCAGTACTTC. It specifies CASSSGTGVYEEQYF.